This T cell receptor beta chain appears in the sequencing data of a study of blood T cell repertoires in COVID-19. Study at large: Acute and convalescent COVID-19 specimens originated in the United States, Italy and Spain. PBMCs, B-cell-depleted T cells, or T cells provided the cDNA or gDNA that made up the material.

Seattle patients were enrolled while actively infected and followed longitudinally. V gave up 6 bases and J gave up 3 bases, with 11 bases separating them. This CDR3 contains 14 residues. Germline V gene lookup returns CDR1 LNHDA and CDR2 SQIVND (reference sequence). In the source study's methods: Reference gene primer amplification gave estimated nucleated cell counts. TCRdb's table, derived via immunoSEQ multiplex PCR, lists solely in-frame clones and lacks some. V and J calls and clone size come straight from that table; D and trimming were deduced from the DNA. The sample consists of roughly 120,000 clones, around four fifths of them appearing once.

This clonotype originated in a man aged 80 or over with COVID-19, enrolled during active disease. The chain carries TRBV19 and TRBJ1-4; D gene ambiguous. The sample taken for sequencing was peripheral blood. CDR3 in DNA: TGTGCCAGTAGCCGGAGCGTCTCTAATGAAAAACTGTTTTTT. This encodes CASSRSVSNEKLFF.